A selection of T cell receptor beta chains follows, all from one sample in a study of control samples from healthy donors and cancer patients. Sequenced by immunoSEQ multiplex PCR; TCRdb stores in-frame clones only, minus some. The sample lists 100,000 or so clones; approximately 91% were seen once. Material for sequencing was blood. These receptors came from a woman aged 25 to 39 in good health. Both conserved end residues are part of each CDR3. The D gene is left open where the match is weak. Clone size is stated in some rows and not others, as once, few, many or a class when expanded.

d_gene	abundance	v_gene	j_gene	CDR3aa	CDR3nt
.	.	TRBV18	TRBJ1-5	CASSPPGPVSNQPQHF	TGTGCCAGCTCACCACCTGGACCAGTTAGCAATCAGCCCCAGCATTTT
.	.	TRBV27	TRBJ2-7	CASSFSQSPYEQYF	TGTGCCAGCAGTTTTTCGCAATCACCCTACGAGCAGTACTTC
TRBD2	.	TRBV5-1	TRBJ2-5	CASSLGPAGEQETQYF	TGCGCCAGCAGCTTGGGCCCAGCGGGGGAGCAAGAGACCCAGTACTTC
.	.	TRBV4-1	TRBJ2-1	CASSPTTGEQFF	TGCGCCAGCAGCCCCACCACCGGAGAGCAGTTCTTC
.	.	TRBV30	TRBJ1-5	CAFQGNSNQPQHF	TGTGCCTTCCAAGGGAATAGCAATCAGCCCCAGCATTTT
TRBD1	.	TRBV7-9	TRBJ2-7	CASSSAGQGTLEQYF	TGTGCCAGCAGCTCCGCGGGACAGGGGACGCTGGAGCAGTACTTC
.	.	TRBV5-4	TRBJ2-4	CASSPLSGFSSIQYF	TGTGCCAGCAGCCCCCTCTCCGGGTTTTCGAGCATTCAGTACTTC
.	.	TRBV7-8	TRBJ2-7	CASSLRVGTYEQYF	TGTGCCAGCAGCTTAAGGGTGGGGACCTACGAGCAGTACTTC
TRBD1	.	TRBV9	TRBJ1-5	CASSTGPGQGEPQHF	TGTGCCAGCAGCACGGGACCGGGACAGGGAGAGCCCCAGCATTTT
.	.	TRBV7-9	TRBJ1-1	CASSLGDNTEAFF	TGTGCCAGCAGCTTAGGCGATAACACTGAAGCTTTCTTT
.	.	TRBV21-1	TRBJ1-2	CASSPADSPSGYTF	TGTGCCAGCAGCCCAGCAGACAGCCCTTCCGGCTACACCTTC
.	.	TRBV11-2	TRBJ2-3	CASSFDLRGTQYF	TGTGCCAGCAGCTTCGACCTCAGGGGAACGCAGTATTTT
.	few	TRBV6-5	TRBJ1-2	CASSYHSVGGDYGYTF	TGTGCCAGCAGTTACCACTCGGTGGGGGGCGACTATGGCTACACCTTC
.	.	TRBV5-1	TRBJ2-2	CASSLRLSGNTGELFF	TGCGCCAGCAGCTTGAGATTAAGCGGAAACACCGGGGAGCTGTTTTTT
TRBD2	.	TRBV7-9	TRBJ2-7	CASNLGRGGSYEQYF	TGTGCCAGCAACCTCGGGAGGGGAGGCTCCTACGAGCAGTACTTC
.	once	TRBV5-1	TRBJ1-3	CASKDGSSGNTIYF	TGCGCCAGCAAGGACGGTTCCTCTGGAAACACCATATATTTT